This T cell receptor beta chain was recovered during a study of blood T cell repertoires in COVID-19. The wider study: The United States, Italy and Spain provided the acute and convalescent COVID-19 samples. T cells, B-cell-depleted T cells, or PBMCs provided the cDNA or gDNA that served as material.

In the study's own analysis: Estimates of nucleated cell counts were drawn from the amplification of reference gene primers. The repertoire was sequenced with immunoSEQ multiplex PCR; TCRdb's copy has only in-frame clones and lacks some. V, J and clone size were drawn from that table, and D and trimming were deduced from the DNA. The table has fewer than 90,000 clones, roughly 87% seen once; the top ten hold about 6.7%. Germline lookup yields CDR1 MGHDK and CDR2 SYGVNS. The CDR3 has 11 residues. Trimming took off 7 bases at V and 6 bases at J, with 10 bases between the two ends. Sequenced sample: peripheral blood. The chain uses TRBV25-1 and TRBJ2-7, with D possibly being TRBD1 (5 bases). The source is a man between 65 and 85 years old with acute or convalescent COVID-19. CDR3 sequence (DNA): TGTGCCAGCAAAGACAGATTCGAGCAGTACTTC. It codes for CASKDRFEQYF.